A selection of T cell receptor beta chains follows, all from one sample in a study of T cells in Graves' hyperthyroidism and ophthalmopathy. From the multiplex PCR reads, TCRdb called clonotypes with MiXCR, one entry per CDR3 protein. This table holds 450,000 to 600,000 distinct CDR3 sequences, just under 20% found once. Source material: blood. These receptors were taken from a man aged 40-49 years with Graves' ophthalmopathy. Both conserved end residues are part of each CDR3. The D gene is left open where the match is weak. Clone size, where shown, is once, few, many, or a class for clones that have expanded.

V gene	J gene	clone size	D gene	CDR3 protein	CDR3 DNA
TRBV15	TRBJ1-5	few	TRBD1	CATSRGKDRGAQPQHF	TGTGCCACCAGCAGAGGCAAGGACAGGGGAGCTCAGCCCCAGCATTTT
TRBV4-2	TRBJ2-7	few	-	CASSQGTGDYEQYF	TGTGCCAGCAGCCAAGGTACAGGCGACTACGAGCAGTACTTC
TRBV18	TRBJ2-7	many	-	CASSLQVGGAVSEQYF	TGTGCCAGCTCACTACAAGTTGGGGGCGCGGTATCCGAGCAGTACTTC
TRBV5-1	TRBJ2-6	few	-	CASSWTSSGANVLTF	TGCGCCAGCAGCTGGACAAGCTCTGGGGCCAACGTCCTGACTTTC
TRBV24-1	TRBJ2-3	many	-	CATRNPSGDTQYF	TGTGCCACCCGAAATCCCTCCGGAGATACGCAGTATTTT
TRBV5-1	TRBJ1-2	many	-	CASSSVGYGYTF	TGCGCCAGCAGCTCAGTGGGCTATGGCTACACCTTC
TRBV3-1	TRBJ1-6	-	TRBD1	CASSLGSGQYNSPLHF	TGTGCCAGCAGCCTAGGGTCGGGACAGTATAATTCACCCCTCCACTTT
TRBV30	TRBJ2-7	many	-	CAWSVPGGSSYEQYF	TGTGCCTGGAGTGTACCCGGAGGTAGCTCCTACGAGCAGTACTTC
TRBV18	TRBJ2-4	many	-	CASSAQSPVGIQYF	TGTGCCAGCTCAGCCCAATCCCCTGTGGGCATTCAGTACTTC
TRBV27	TRBJ1-1	few	-	CASSLISGRAFF	TGTGCCAGCAGTTTAATATCGGGTAGAGCTTTCTTT
TRBV7-9	TRBJ1-2	few	-	CASSPRGAGNNYGYTF	TGTGCCAGCAGCCCCCGAGGGGCGGGGAATAACTATGGCTACACCTTC
TRBV2	TRBJ2-1	many	-	CASSPPGGGIQFF	TGTGCCAGCAGTCCCCCGGGGGGCGGGATCCAGTTCTTC
TRBV19	TRBJ2-1	-	TRBD2	CASSIARGGSDEQFF	TGTGCCAGTAGTATAGCGCGGGGGGGCTCGGATGAGCAGTTCTTC
TRBV6-1	TRBJ2-3	-	-	CALSPQGTDTQYF	TGTGCTCTTAGCCCCCAGGGGACAGATACGCAGTATTTT
TRBV24-1	TRBJ1-1	-	TRBD1	CATSDGTGVTFF	TGTGCCACCAGTGATGGGACAGGAGTGACTTTCTTT
TRBV3-1	TRBJ1-5	many	-	CASSHGRGSQPQHF	TGTGCCAGCAGCCATGGGAGGGGCTCGCAGCCCCAGCATTTT
TRBV20-1	TRBJ2-7	few	-	CSARDRRGPVEQYF	TGCAGTGCTAGAGATCGAAGGGGTCCGGTCGAGCAGTACTTC
TRBV28	TRBJ2-1	many	TRBD2	CASTLAGEVYNEQFF	TGTGCCAGCACCTTAGCGGGAGAGGTCTACAATGAGCAGTTCTTC
TRBV28	TRBJ1-1	many	-	CASSQIREAFF	TGTGCCAGCAGCCAAATAAGGGAAGCTTTCTTT
TRBV28	TRBJ2-1	many	TRBD2	CASSLRRLAISTNEQFF	TGTGCCAGCAGTTTAAGGAGACTAGCAATAAGTACCAATGAGCAGTTCTTC
TRBV12-3/TRBV12-4	TRBJ1-3	few	TRBD1	CASSVLRTGLFSSGNTIYF	TGTGCCAGCAGCGTCCTTCGGACAGGACTTTTCAGCTCTGGAAACACCATATATTTT
TRBV11-2	TRBJ2-5	-	TRBD2	CASRVGGGETQYF	TGTGCCAGCAGAGTCGGGGGGGGGGAGACCCAGTACTTC
TRBV7-9	TRBJ1-2	-	TRBD1	CASSSSNGQGSYGYTF	TGTGCCAGCAGCTCCTCTAACGGACAGGGTTCCTATGGCTACACCTTC
TRBV27	TRBJ2-3	few	-	CASSPPDTQYF	TGTGCCAGCAGTCCCCCAGATACGCAGTATTTT
TRBV29-1	TRBJ2-5	few	-	CSYIGSHPGAQYF	TGCAGCTATATTGGGTCCCATCCTGGAGCCCAGTACTTC
TRBV18	TRBJ1-2	few	-	CASSQNFNYGYTF	TGTGCCAGCTCACAGAATTTTAACTATGGCTACACCTTC
TRBV7-3	TRBJ1-2	many	-	CASSTGTNSAGYTF	TGTGCCAGCAGCACTGGGACAAACTCTGCAGGCTACACCTTC
TRBV3-1	TRBJ1-4	few	TRBD1	CASSRQGGTREKLFF	TGTGCCAGCAGCCGGCAGGGGGGTACTAGGGAAAAACTGTTTTTT
TRBV13	TRBJ2-7	-	TRBD2	CASTLAGESSYEQYF	TGTGCCAGCACCCTAGCGGGGGAAAGCTCCTACGAGCAGTACTTC
TRBV28	TRBJ2-1	many	-	CASSTPNNEQFF	TGTGCCAGCAGTACACCGAACAATGAGCAGTTCTTC
TRBV28	TRBJ1-2	many	TRBD1	CASSSQGQGIYGYTF	TGTGCCAGCAGTTCCCAGGGACAGGGGATCTATGGCTACACCTTC
TRBV27	TRBJ2-1	-	-	CATRGANEQFF	TGTGCCACCAGAGGGGCGAATGAGCAGTTCTTC
TRBV7-9	TRBJ2-2	-	TRBD2	CASSLTSGYPNTGELFF	TGTGCCAGCAGCCTTACTAGCGGCTACCCGAACACCGGGGAGCTGTTTTTT
TRBV2	TRBJ1-2	many	TRBD1	CASSRQGVGYGYTF	TGTGCCAGCAGTCGACAGGGAGTTGGCTATGGCTACACCTTC
TRBV20-1	TRBJ1-5	few	TRBD1	CSATLYGTGGNQPQHF	TGCAGTGCCACGCTCTACGGGACAGGGGGAAATCAGCCCCAGCATTTT